What follows is one T cell receptor (beta chain) and its context. Its antigen is unidentified. The germline gives CDR1 MDHEN, CDR2 SYDVKM. The length of the CDR3 is 12 residues. V gave up 6 bases and J gave up 1 base, with 7 bases separating them. This specimen comes from a study of PD-L1 blockade in urothelial cancer. Across the whole study: Per blood sample, T cells had a median of roughly 150,000.

Study-level results: By 3 weeks, tumor-associated blood clones had expanded more in durable-benefit patients.

Some clones are missing from TCRdb's copy, which holds only in-frame ones; the method was immunoSEQ multiplex PCR. This sample carries around 86,000 clones, 85% of them seen once, and the ten largest clones take under 8.5%. Time point indicated: pretreatment peripheral blood. This material consisted of PBMCs, taken around atezolizumab (anti-PD-L1) treatment. The chain joins TRBV28 to TRBJ2-7; TRBD1 is a possible D gene (5 bases). This TCR was recovered from a man in his forties or fifties with urothelial cancer. Here the CDR3 DNA reads TGTGCCAGCAGCGCAGGGTCCTACGAGCAGTACTTC. This codes for CASSAGSYEQYF.